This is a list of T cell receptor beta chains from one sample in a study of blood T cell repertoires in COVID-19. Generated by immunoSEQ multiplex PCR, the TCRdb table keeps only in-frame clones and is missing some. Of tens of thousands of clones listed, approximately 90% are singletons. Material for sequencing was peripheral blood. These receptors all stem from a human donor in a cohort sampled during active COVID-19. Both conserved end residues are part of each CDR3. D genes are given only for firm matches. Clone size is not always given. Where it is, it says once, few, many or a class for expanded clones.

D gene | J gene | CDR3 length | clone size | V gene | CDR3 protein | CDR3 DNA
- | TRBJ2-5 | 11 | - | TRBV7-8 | CASSSPGAQYF | TGTGCCAGCAGCTCGCCCGGGGCCCAGTACTTC
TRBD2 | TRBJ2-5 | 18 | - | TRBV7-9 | CASSPQLPAGGLGETQYF | TGTGCCAGCAGCCCTCAACTCCCAGCGGGGGGGCTGGGAGAGACCCAGTACTTC
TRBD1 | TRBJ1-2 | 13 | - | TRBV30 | CAWSVQGSGGYTF | TGTGCCTGGAGTGTACAGGGGTCCGGTGGCTACACCTTC
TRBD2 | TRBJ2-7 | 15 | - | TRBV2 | CATNRGGRPSYEQYF | TGTGCCACCAACCGCGGGGGTCGGCCAAGCTACGAGCAGTACTTC
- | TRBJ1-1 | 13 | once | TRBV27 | CASSRRGDTEAFF | TGTGCCAGCAGCCGCAGGGGAGACACTGAAGCTTTCTTT
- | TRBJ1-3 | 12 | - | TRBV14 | CASSPWGDTIYF | TGTGCCAGCAGCCCTTGGGGAGACACCATATATTTT
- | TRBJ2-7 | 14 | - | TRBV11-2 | CASSPTNRAYEQYF | TGTGCCAGCAGCCCTACCAACAGGGCCTACGAGCAGTACTTC
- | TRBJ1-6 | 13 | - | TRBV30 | CAWSPSGSTPLHF | TGTGCCTGGAGTCCTTCTGGCAGTACACCCCTCCACTTT
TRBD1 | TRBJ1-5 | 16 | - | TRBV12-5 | CASGPWAGGSNQPQHF | TGTGCTAGTGGTCCCTGGGCAGGGGGAAGCAATCAGCCCCAGCATTTT
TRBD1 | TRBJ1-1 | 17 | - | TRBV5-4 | CASSRPGTGGSGTEAFF | TGTGCCAGCAGCCGGCCCGGGACAGGGGGCTCAGGCACTGAAGCTTTCTTT
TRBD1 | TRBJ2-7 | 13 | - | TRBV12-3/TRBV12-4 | CASSKTGAYEQYF | TGTGCCAGCAGCAAGACAGGGGCCTACGAGCAGTACTTC
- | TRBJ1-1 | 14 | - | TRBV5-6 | CASSLGGTYTEAFF | TGTGCCAGCAGCTTGGGGGGGACTTACACTGAAGCTTTCTTT
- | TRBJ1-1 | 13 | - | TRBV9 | CASSAEDGGEAFF | TGTGCCAGCAGCGCAGAAGACGGGGGTGAAGCTTTCTTT
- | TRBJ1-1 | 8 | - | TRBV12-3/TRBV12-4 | CASRLHSF | TGTGCCAGCAGACTTCACTCCTTT
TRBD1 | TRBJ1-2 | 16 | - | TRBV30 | CAWKDGTAPLGYGYTF | TGTGCCTGGAAGGACGGGACAGCGCCTCTTGGGTATGGCTACACCTTC
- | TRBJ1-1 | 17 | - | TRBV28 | CASSFRGTAGGGSEAFF | TGTGCCAGCAGTTTCCGGGGTACGGCAGGCGGAGGATCTGAAGCTTTCTTT
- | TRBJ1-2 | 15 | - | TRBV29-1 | CSVEDLRGDHYGYTF | TGCAGCGTTGAAGATCTTCGGGGGGACCACTATGGCTACACCTTC
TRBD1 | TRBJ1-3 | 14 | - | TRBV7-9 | CATAAHRGGNTIYF | TGTGCCACAGCGGCCCACAGGGGTGGAAACACCATATATTTT
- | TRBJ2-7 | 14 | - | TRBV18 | CASSPYRGQLEQYF | TGTGCCAGCTCACCCTATCGCGGACAGCTCGAGCAGTACTTC
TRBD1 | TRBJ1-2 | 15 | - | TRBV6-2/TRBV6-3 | CASSHLPQGNYGYTF | TGTGCCAGCAGTCATCTACCACAGGGGAACTATGGCTACACCTTC
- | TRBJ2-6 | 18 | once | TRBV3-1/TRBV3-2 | CASSYESWRISGANVLTF | TGTGCCAGCAGCTACGAGAGCTGGCGGATCTCTGGGGCCAACGTCCTGACTTTC
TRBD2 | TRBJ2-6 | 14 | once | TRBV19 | CACAGGPGANVLTF | TGTGCGTGCGCGGGGGGGCCTGGGGCCAACGTCCTGACTTTC
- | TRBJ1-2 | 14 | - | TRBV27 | CASSLSAGANGYTF | TGTGCCAGCAGTTTATCCGCGGGGGCAAATGGCTACACCTTC
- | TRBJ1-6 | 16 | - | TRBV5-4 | CASSFSAGSYNSPLHF | TGTGCCAGCAGCTTCTCTGCGGGGTCGTATAATTCACCCCTCCACTTT
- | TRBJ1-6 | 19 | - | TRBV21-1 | CASSKAGQGVTAYNSPLHF | TGTGCCAGCAGCAAAGCGGGACAGGGAGTGACGGCCTATAATTCACCCCTCCACTTT
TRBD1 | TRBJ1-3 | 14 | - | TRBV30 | CAWSVRGPGNTIYF | TGTGCCTGGAGTGTAAGGGGGCCTGGAAACACCATATATTTT
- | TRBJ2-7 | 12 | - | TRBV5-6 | CASSLAGGEQYF | TGTGCCAGCAGCTTGGCCGGGGGCGAGCAGTACTTC
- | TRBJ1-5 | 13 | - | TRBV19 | CARGTGSGQPQHF | TGTGCCAGGGGAACAGGGTCTGGTCAGCCCCAGCATTTT
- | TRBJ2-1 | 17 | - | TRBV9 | CASTPTRGSRRANEQFF | TGTGCCAGCACCCCAACCCGGGGGTCACGACGCGCCAATGAGCAGTTCTTC
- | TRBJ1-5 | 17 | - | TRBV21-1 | CASSNSSAAGSNQPQHF | TGTGCCAGCAGCAATAGCAGCGCAGCGGGTAGCAATCAGCCCCAGCATTTT
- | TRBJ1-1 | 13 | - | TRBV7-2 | CASSLGYRAEAFF | TGTGCCAGCAGCTTAGGGTACAGGGCTGAAGCTTTCTTT
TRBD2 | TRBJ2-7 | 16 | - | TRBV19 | CASSTLRGGLSYEQYF | TGTGCCAGTAGTACTTTACGGGGGGGACTGTCCTACGAGCAGTACTTC
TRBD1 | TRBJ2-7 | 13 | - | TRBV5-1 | CASSPLTGTEQYF | TGCGCCAGCAGCCCTTTGACAGGGACCGAGCAGTACTTC
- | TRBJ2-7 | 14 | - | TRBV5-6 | CASSLGAGIYEQYF | TGTGCCAGCAGCTTGGGAGCAGGAATATACGAGCAGTACTTC
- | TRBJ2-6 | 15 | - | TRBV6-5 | CASSPRGSGANVLTF | TGTGCCAGCAGTCCAAGAGGCTCTGGGGCCAACGTCCTGACTTTC
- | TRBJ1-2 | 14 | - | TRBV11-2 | CASSLGTTLYGYTF | TGTGCCAGCAGCTTAGGCACTACCCTATATGGCTACACCTTC
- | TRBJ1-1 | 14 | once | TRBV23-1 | CASSQSEGTTEAFF | TGCGCCAGCAGTCAATCTGAGGGAACCACTGAAGCTTTCTTT
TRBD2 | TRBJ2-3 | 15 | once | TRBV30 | CAWSSTGLAPDTQYF | TGTGCCTGGAGTTCTACAGGACTAGCTCCAGATACGCAGTATTTT
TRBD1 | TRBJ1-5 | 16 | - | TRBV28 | CASSPIQGNSNQPQHF | TGTGCCAGCAGTCCGATACAGGGGAATAGCAATCAGCCCCAGCATTTT
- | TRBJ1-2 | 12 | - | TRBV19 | CASSIQGRGYTF | TGTGCCAGTAGTATACAGGGGCGAGGCTACACCTTC
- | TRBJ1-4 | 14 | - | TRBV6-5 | CASSKTYEGEKLFF | TGTGCCAGCAGTAAGACATATGAAGGAGAAAAACTGTTTTTT
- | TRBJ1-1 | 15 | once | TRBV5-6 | CASGPGHLMNTEAFF | TGTGCCAGCGGCCCCGGACACCTCATGAACACTGAAGCTTTCTTT